One sample yielded the 13 T cell receptor beta chains listed below, sequenced in a study of shared clonotypes between healthy human individuals. Here immunoSEQ multiplex PCR was the method, and the copy in TCRdb shows in-frame clones only, minus some. The sample contains about 670,000 clones, roughly 78% of which appear only once. What was sequenced was memory CD4+ T cells sorted from blood. The subset here: CD45RA-negative fraction. The receptors come from a woman younger than 45 in good health.

As DNA, the CDR3 is TGCGCCAGCAGCTTGGACAGGGGGCAAACCGGGGAGCTGTTTTTT. Translated, it gives CASSLDRGQTGELFF. This chain links TRBV5-1 with TRBJ2-2; 9 nucleotides align to TRBD1. V shed 0 bases and J 5 bases; nucleotides not matched to a gene: 2. The CDR3 sequence is 15 residues long. Germline values: CDR1 SGHRS, CDR2 YFSETQ.

The gene calls are TRBV6-5 and TRBJ2-3, with D tentatively TRBD2 (6 bases). Germline V gene lookup returns CDR1 MNHEY and CDR2 SVGAGI. Trimming removed 2 bases at V and 4 bases at J, with 13 bases between. The length of the CDR3 is 15 residues. The CDR3 nucleotides are TGTGCCAGCAGTTACGCGGGACCGCGTCCAGATACGCAGTATTTT. Amino acids: CASSYAGPRPDTQYF.

Concerning this clone itself: Other DNA sequences in the sample encode the same CDR3. The chain has TRBV28 and TRBJ2-7, with 8 nucleotides matching TRBD1. The germline V gene encodes CDR1 MDHEN and CDR2 SYDVKM. The CDR3 has 12 residues. V lost 8 bases, J lost 3 bases, and 3 bases stayed unmatched. CDR3 sequence: CASRTGSYEQYF. The CDR3, as DNA: TGTGCCAGCCGGACAGGGAGCTACGAGCAGTACTTC.

The chain has TRBV28 and TRBJ2-2, with D hard to call. This CDR3 comprises 12 residues. V dropped 7 bases and J dropped 8 bases, with 11 bases sitting between them. Germline values: CDR1 MDHEN, CDR2 SYDVKM. For the CDR3, the DNA is TGTGCCAGCATGAGGAGCTGGGGGGAGCTGTTTTTT. It codes for CASMRSWGELFF.

The chain employs TRBV19 and TRBJ1-5; TRBD1 matches at 9 bases. This CDR3 has 16 residues. Germline V gene sequence: CDR1 LNHDA, CDR2 SQIVND (reference sequence). Unmatched junction bases numbered 10, after V lost 1 base and J lost 9 bases. The CDR3 nucleotides are TGTGCCAGTAGTATAGGTGGACAGGGGTCCGTCCGGCCCCAGCATTTT. Translating it yields CASSIGGQGSVRPQHF.

Of note for this clone: A far larger clone lies a single base away; this is likely a read error. At the DNA level, this CDR3 is encoded by other sequences in the same sample as well. This chain uses TRBV7-9 with TRBJ1-1; TRBD1 agrees at 7 bases. V dropped 5 bases and J dropped 4; count of bases not matched to a gene: 4. This CDR3 is built from 13 residues. The germline gives CDR1 SEHNR, CDR2 FQNEAQ (reference sequence). The CDR3 loop is CASSQTGSTEAFF. CDR3 sequence (DNA): TGTGCCAGCAGCCAGACAGGGAGCACTGAAGCTTTCTTT.

The chain joins TRBV7-6 to TRBJ2-6, with 7 positions matching TRBD1. This CDR3 has 19 residues. CDR1 is SGHVS and CDR2 is FNYEAQ in the germline V gene. Losses at the gene ends were 3 bases for V and 4 bases for J; bases not matched to a gene: 15. CDR3 sequence (DNA): TGTGCCAGCAGCTTCCCCCTGGCAGGGGGTCGGGAAGGGGCCAACGTCCTGACTTTC. This translates into CASSFPLAGGREGANVLTF.

The CDR3 region has the DNA TGCGCCAGCAGCCTAGGGACAGGGGAGGTCAATGAGCAGTTCTTC. Its translation is CASSLGTGEVNEQFF. V is TRBV5-1 and J is TRBJ2-1, with TRBD1 matching 10 bases. Germline trimming cut 4 bases from V and 6 bases from J; bases unmatched to any gene: 7. The CDR3 runs to 15 residues. Germline lookup yields CDR1 SGHRS and CDR2 YFSETQ.

This clone was counted ten times or more. The genes are TRBV11-2 and TRBJ1-2; D remains ambiguous. This CDR3 contains 14 residues. CDR1 and CDR2 (germline): SGHAT, FQNNGV. Deletions cut 7 bases from V and 2 bases from J, with 14 bases between. CDR3 nucleotide sequence: TGTGCCAGCACCCCCGCGGGCAGAAACTATGGCTACACCTTC. It codes for CASTPAGRNYGYTF.

The chain links TRBV6-1 to TRBJ1-5, with 7 bases aligning to TRBD1. The CDR3 contains 15 residues. V shed 7 bases, J shed 0 bases, and the junction held 6 bases outside the gene matches. The V gene's germline CDR1 is MNHNS and CDR2 SASEGT. This CDR3 reads CASKGGRYSNQPQHF. The CDR3 DNA reads TGTGCCAGCAAAGGGGGCCGTTATAGCAATCAGCCCCAGCATTTT.

The chain combines TRBV5-8 with TRBJ2-2; D might be TRBD2 (5 bases). Germline V gene data show CDR1 as SGHTS and CDR2 as YDEGEE. The germline V and J ends were trimmed by 0 bases and 11 bases, with 17 bases remaining between them. The CDR3 has 15 amino acids. CDR3 nucleotide sequence: TGTGCCAGCAGCTTGGCGGGGTCGGTACTAGGAGAGCTGTTTTTT. Protein: CASSLAGSVLGELFF.

The chain is built from TRBV9 and TRBJ1-2; D is uncertain. The CDR3 contains 13 residues. V lost 0 bases and J lost 0, with 3 bases in between. The germline V gene encodes CDR1 SGDLS and CDR2 YYNGEE. The CDR3 DNA follows: TGTGCCAGCAGCGTAGCCGCTAACTATGGCTACACCTTC. Protein product: CASSVAANYGYTF.

This clone was found once. The rearrangement joins TRBV28 to TRBJ2-7; TRBD2 aligns across 9 bases. The germline V gene encodes CDR1 MDHEN and CDR2 SYDVKM. The V gene end was trimmed by 2 bases and the J gene end by 4 bases; junction bases not matched to a gene: 3. The CDR3 loop spans 14 amino acids. The CDR3 bases are TGTGCCAGCAGTTTAGCGGGAGGGCAGTACGAGCAGTACTTC. Protein: CASSLAGGQYEQYF.